These 14 T cell receptor beta chains share one sample of origin, sequenced in a study of blood T cell repertoires in COVID-19. Repertoires were generated with immunoSEQ multiplex PCR, while TCRdb's copy carries only in-frame clones and drops some. The data contain a few hundred thousand clones, roughly nine tenths of them singletons. Sequencing was carried out using peripheral blood. Receptors were obtained from a man between 60 and 70 years old with acute or convalescent COVID-19.

In this sample, this clone turned up once. The rearrangement uses TRBV7-2 and TRBJ1-6, with a tentative D call TRBD1 (5 bases). Trimming pared 5 bases from V and 9 bases from J, leaving 11 bases between. Germline assignment: CDR1 SGHTA and CDR2 FQGNSA. CDR3 length: 13 amino acids. The CDR3 DNA is TGTGCCAGCAGCCTCGACAGTTTTTCACCCCTCCACTTT. Protein: CASSLDSFSPLHF.

This sequence joins TRBV28 and TRBJ2-1, with 11 positions matching TRBD2. Germline V gives CDR1 MDHEN, CDR2 SYDVKM. The CDR3 totals 15 residues. V dropped 6 bases and J dropped 5; count of bases not matched to a gene: 6. CDR3 amino acids: CASRVGLAGHNEQFF. The CDR3 DNA follows: TGTGCCAGCAGAGTCGGACTAGCGGGCCACAATGAGCAGTTCTTC. Using reference TRBV28 and TRBJ2-1 for the parts outside the CDR3, the full variable domain is DVKVTQSSRYLVKRTGEKVFLECVQDMDHENMFWYRQDPGLGLRLIYFSYDVKMKEKGDIPEGYSVSREKKERFSLILESASTNQTSMYLCASRVGLAGHNEQFFGPGTRLTVL.

The CDR3 reads CASSFQGDSTEAFF. CDR3 bases: TGTGCCAGCAGCTTCCAGGGGGATAGCACTGAAGCTTTCTTT. The chain combines TRBV11-2 with TRBJ1-1; TRBD1 matches 7 bases. The CDR3 is 14 amino acids. CDR1 SGHAT and CDR2 FQNNGV come from the germline V gene. V shed 3 bases, J shed 4 bases, and the junction held 5 bases outside the gene matches.

This clone came up a few times. This chain uses TRBV19 with TRBJ2-7; the match to TRBD1 covers 11 bases. CDR1 LNHDA and CDR2 SQIVND come from the germline V gene (reference sequence). The CDR3 is made up of 16 amino acids. Trimming took 0 bases from V and 4 from J; bases not matched to a gene: 5. The CDR3 DNA sequence: TGTGCCAGTAGTATAGAGCACGGGACAGGGGGGTACGAGCAGTACTTC. It translates to CASSIEHGTGGYEQYF.

J is TRBJ1-4 and V is TRBV27; D gene uncertain. Germline lookup yields CDR1 MNHEY and CDR2 SMNVEV (reference sequence). Deletions cut 7 bases from V and 5 bases from J, with 11 bases between. The CDR3 is 13 residues long. The CDR3 region is CASTPTGNEKLFF. CDR3 coding DNA: TGTGCCAGCACCCCGACGGGGAATGAAAAACTGTTTTTT.

This clone showed up just a few times. The chain joins TRBV4-3 to TRBJ2-7, with unresolved D. The V gene's germline CDR1 is LGHNA and CDR2 YSLEER. CDR3 length: 17 residues. V was cut by 0 bases and J by 6 bases, with 21 bases left in between. DNA for the CDR3: TGCGCCAGCAGCCAAGACGTGGGTTCGGCGCTAAGGAGCGAGCAGTACTTC. This encodes CASSQDVGSALRSEQYF.

For the CDR3, the DNA is TGCGCCAGCAGCCTAGGACAGGGGGTTAATTCACCCCTCCACTTT. Translated, it gives CASSLGQGVNSPLHF. This chain joins TRBV4-1 and TRBJ1-6, with TRBD1 identical over 10 bases. In germline, CDR1 is MGHRA, CDR2 YSYEKL. The CDR3 runs to 15 residues. The J segment lost 6 bases and the V segment lost 4 bases, leaving 3 bases of the junction unmatched.

The chain links TRBV5-4 to TRBJ1-2; 10 nucleotides align to TRBD1. The CDR3 loop spans 15 amino acids. Germline loops: CDR1 SGHNT, CDR2 YYREEE (reference sequence). V dropped 3 bases and J dropped 3; count of bases not matched to a gene: 5. Here the CDR3 reads CASSWRQGADYGYTF. The CDR3 DNA sequence: TGTGCCAGCAGCTGGCGACAGGGGGCGGACTATGGCTACACCTTC.

Many counts were recorded for this clone. This rearrangement joins TRBV24-1 to TRBJ2-7; D perhaps matches TRBD2 (6 bases). The CDR3 contains 13 residues. Per the germline V gene, CDR1 is KGHDR and CDR2 is SFDVKD. Trimming pared 5 bases from V and 5 bases from J, leaving 12 bases between. The CDR3 sequence is CATSVSGGNEQYF. In DNA form, the CDR3 reads TGTGCCACCAGTGTTTCAGGAGGGAACGAGCAGTACTTC.

The chain links TRBV19 to TRBJ2-2, with 10 bases identical to TRBD2. V lost 11 bases to trimming and J lost 5 bases; unmatched junction nucleotides: 8. This CDR3 is built from 14 residues. CDR1 and CDR2 from the germline V gene are LNHDA and SQIVND (reference sequence). The CDR3 protein is CAGKKREGTGELFF. The DNA for the CDR3 is TGTGCCGGCAAAAAGCGGGAGGGTACCGGGGAGCTGTTTTTT.

This clone was counted once. V gene TRBV6-2 or TRBV6-3 combines with J gene TRBJ2-2, with 15 bases identical to TRBD2. Germline CDR1 and CDR2: MNHEY and SVGEGT. With V trimmed by 4 bases and J by 5 bases, 8 bases remained unmatched. The CDR3 spans 18 residues. This CDR3 reads CASSSWTSGRAGTGELFF. The DNA of the CDR3 is TGTGCCAGCAGTTCCTGGACTAGCGGGAGGGCCGGGACCGGGGAGCTGTTTTTT.

This chain connects TRBV6-5 to TRBJ1-5, with TRBD1 matching 11 bases. CDR3 length equals 14 residues. In germline, CDR1 is MNHEY, CDR2 SVGAGI. V shed 5 bases and J 6 bases; nucleotides not matched to a gene: 3. The CDR3 is CASSKGQGGQPQHF. CDR3 coding DNA: TGTGCCAGCAGTAAGGGACAGGGGGGTCAGCCCCAGCATTTT.

The CDR3, as DNA: TGTGCCAGCAGTGAACTAGGACAGGGATCAACTGAAGCTTTCTTT. Translated, it gives CASSELGQGSTEAFF. This sequence joins TRBV2 and TRBJ1-1, with 8 bases matching TRBD1. Germline V gene lookup returns CDR1 SNHLY and CDR2 FYNNEI. J gave up 5 bases and V 2 bases, and 7 bases lay outside the gene matches. This CDR3 has 15 amino acids.

The rearrangement links TRBV7-8 to TRBJ1-1, with D unresolved. Germline V CDR1 and CDR2: SGHVS, FQNEAQ. This CDR3 is built from 14 residues. V was clipped by 7 bases and J by 1 base, with 13 bases between them. The CDR3 region is CASTPRGGNTEAFF. CDR3 bases: TGTGCCAGCACCCCCCGGGGAGGGAACACTGAAGCTTTCTTT. The full variable domain, with the rest looked up from reference TRBV7-8 and TRBJ1-1, is GAGVSQSPRYKVAKRGQDVALRCDPISGHVSLFWYQQALGQGPEFLTYFQNEAQLDKSGLPSDRFFAERPEGSVSTLKIQRTQQEDSAVYLCASTPRGGNTEAFFGQGTRLTVV.